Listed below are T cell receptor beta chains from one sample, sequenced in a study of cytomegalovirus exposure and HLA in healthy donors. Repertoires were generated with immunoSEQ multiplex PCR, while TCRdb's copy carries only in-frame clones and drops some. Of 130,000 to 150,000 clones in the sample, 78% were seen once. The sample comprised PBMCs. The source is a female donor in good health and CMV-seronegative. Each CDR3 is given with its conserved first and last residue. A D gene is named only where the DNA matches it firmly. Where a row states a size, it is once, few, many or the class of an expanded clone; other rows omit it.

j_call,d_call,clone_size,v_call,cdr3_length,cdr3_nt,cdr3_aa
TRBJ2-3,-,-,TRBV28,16,TGTGCCAGCACCCCGGCAGGGCCTCCCAGCACAGATACGCAGTATTTT,CASTPAGPPSTDTQYF
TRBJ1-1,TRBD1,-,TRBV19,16,TGTGCCAGTAACCGCGGGACAGGGCGGATGAACACTGAAGCTTTCTTT,CASNRGTGRMNTEAFF
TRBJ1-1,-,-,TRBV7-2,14,TGTGCCAGCAGCTCCTACAGGGAGGGGTCTGAAGCTTTCTTT,CASSSYREGSEAFF
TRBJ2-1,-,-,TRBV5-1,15,TGCGCCAGCAGCTCCCCTGACACTTTCTACAATGAGCAGTTCTTC,CASSSPDTFYNEQFF
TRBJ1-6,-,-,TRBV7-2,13,TGTGCCAGCAGCTTGTGGGGCTCTCAGACCCTCCACTTT,CASSLWGSQTLHF
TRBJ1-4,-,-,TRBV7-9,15,TGTGCCAGCAGCCGAGGAGTTACAACTAATGAAAAACTGTTTTTT,CASSRGVTTNEKLFF
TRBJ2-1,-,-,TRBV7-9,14,TGTGCCAGCAGCTTAGCGGGGGGTATCGATGAGCAGTTCTTC,CASSLAGGIDEQFF
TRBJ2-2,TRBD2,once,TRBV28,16,TGTGCCAGCACCCATTGGGGGGGGAAGAGGAGCGGGGAGCTGTTTTTT,CASTHWGGKRSGELFF
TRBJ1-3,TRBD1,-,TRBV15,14,TGTGCCACGAGTACAGGGGGCTTGGGAAACACCATATATTTT,CATSTGGLGNTIYF
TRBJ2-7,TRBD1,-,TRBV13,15,TGTGCCAGCAGCTATGGACAGGGGGCCATCGACGAGCAGTACTTC,CASSYGQGAIDEQYF
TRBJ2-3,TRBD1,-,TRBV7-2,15,TGTGCCAGCAGCTCCGGGACAGGGTCCAGAGATACGCAGTATTTT,CASSSGTGSRDTQYF
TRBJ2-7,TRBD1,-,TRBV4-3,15,TGCGCCAGCAGCCATCAACCGGGACAGGGTGACGAGCAGTACTTC,CASSHQPGQGDEQYF
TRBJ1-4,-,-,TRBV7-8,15,TGTGCCAGCAGCGGTGCCGGGACAAAAAATGAAAAACTGTTTTTT,CASSGAGTKNEKLFF
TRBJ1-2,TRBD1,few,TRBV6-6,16,TGTGCCAGCAGACCATATGGGGGACAGGCCTTCTATGGCTACACCTTC,CASRPYGGQAFYGYTF
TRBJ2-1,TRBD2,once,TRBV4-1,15,TGCGCCAGCAGCCCTGGACTAGCGGGAAAGAATGAGCAGTTCTTC,CASSPGLAGKNEQFF
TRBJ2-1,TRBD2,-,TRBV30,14,TGTGCCTGGAGTGTGGGTAGCGGGCTAGATGAGCAGTTCTTC,CAWSVGSGLDEQFF
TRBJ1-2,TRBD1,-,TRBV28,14,TGTGCCAGCAGTTTTTTGGACAGGGAATCTGGCTACACCTTC,CASSFLDRESGYTF
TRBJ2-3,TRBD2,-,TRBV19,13,TGTGCCAGTAGTCTAAGCGGGAGCGATACGCAGTATTTT,CASSLSGSDTQYF
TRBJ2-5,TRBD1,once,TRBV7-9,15,TGTGCCAGCAGCCCGGGACAGGGAACCCAAGAGACCCAGTACTTC,CASSPGQGTQETQYF
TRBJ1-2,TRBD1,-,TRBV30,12,TGTGCCAGTGAGACAGGGGGGTATGGCTACACCTTC,CASETGGYGYTF
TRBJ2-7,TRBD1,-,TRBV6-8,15,TGTGCCAGCAGTTACTGTCTCCGGGACAGAACCGAGCAGTACTTC,CASSYCLRDRTEQYF
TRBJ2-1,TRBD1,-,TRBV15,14,TGTGCCACCAGCTCCCGACAGGGGAGCCATGAGCAGTTCTTC,CATSSRQGSHEQFF
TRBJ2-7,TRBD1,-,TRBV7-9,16,TGTGCCAGCAGCTTAAGGGGGGACAGGGGAACCTACGAGCAGTACTTC,CASSLRGDRGTYEQYF
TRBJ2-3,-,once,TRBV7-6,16,TGTGCCAGCAGCTTAAGTTCTAGCCACGGCACAGATACGCAGTATTTT,CASSLSSSHGTDTQYF
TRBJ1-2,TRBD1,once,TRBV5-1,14,TGCGCCAGCAGCAGGGACAGCGACAACTATGGCTACACCTTC,CASSRDSDNYGYTF
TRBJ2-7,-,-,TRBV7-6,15,TGTGCCAGCAGCACAGACGAGCAGGCGTACCGCGAGCAGTACTTC,CASSTDEQAYREQYF
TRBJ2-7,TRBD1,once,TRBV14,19,TGTGCCAGCAGCCAAGAGGTAGCCGGGACAGGCCTGGGCTCCTACGAGCAGTACTTC,CASSQEVAGTGLGSYEQYF
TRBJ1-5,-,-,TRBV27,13,TGTGCCAGCAGTTTTGGCTACGGGCAGCCCCAGCATTTT,CASSFGYGQPQHF
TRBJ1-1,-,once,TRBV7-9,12,TGTTCCAGCAGCTTAGGGCAGGGAGGCGCTTTCTTT,CSSSLGQGGAFF
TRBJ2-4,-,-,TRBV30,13,TGTGCCTCATGGAGTAGGCAGAAAAACATTCAGTACTTC,CASWSRQKNIQYF
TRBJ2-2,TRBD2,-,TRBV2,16,TGTGCCAGCAGAGAACTAGCGGGAGGAGACACCGGGGAGCTGTTTTTT,CASRELAGGDTGELFF
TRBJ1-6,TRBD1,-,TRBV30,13,TGTGCCTGGAACTTAAACAGGGGGGCACCCCTCCACTTT,CAWNLNRGAPLHF
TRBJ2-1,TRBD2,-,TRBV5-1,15,TGCGCCAGCAGCTCGCCGGAGCGGGGATTCCGCGAGCAGTTCTTC,CASSSPERGFREQFF
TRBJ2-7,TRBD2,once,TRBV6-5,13,TGTGCCAGCAGTGAACTAGCGCCCTACGAGCAGTACTTC,CASSELAPYEQYF
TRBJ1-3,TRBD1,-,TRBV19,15,TGTGCCAGTAGGAACCAGGGGGAGGCTGGAAACACCATATATTTT,CASRNQGEAGNTIYF